The 8 T cell receptor beta chains given below trace back to one sample, sequenced in a study of OX40 agonist ivuxolimab in advanced cancers. Profiling relied on immunoSEQ multiplex PCR, and the TCRdb table lists in-frame clones only, not all of them. The sample lists about 27,000 clones, around 90% seen once, with roughly a fifth in the top ten. The starting material was CD4+ or CD8+ T cells sorted from blood, obtained in a trial of the OX40 agonist ivuxolimab. The source of these receptors is an adult with an advanced solid tumor such as melanoma, head and neck, liver or kidney cancer.

This chain joins TRBV4-2 and TRBJ2-2, with D perhaps TRBD2 (6 bases). The CDR3 loop spans 15 amino acids. Germline lookup yields CDR1 LGHNA and CDR2 YNFKEQ. The V end lost 4 bases, the J end lost 7 bases, and 16 bases lay between the germline ends. The CDR3 DNA follows: TGTGCCAGCAGCCTAGTTACGGGAGAGGGCGGGGAGCTGTTTTTT. Translation: CASSLVTGEGGELFF.

The chain has TRBV28 and TRBJ2-1; 7 bases match TRBD1. The germline gives CDR1 MDHEN, CDR2 SYDVKM. The V segment lost 5 bases and the J segment 7 bases; nucleotides outside the gene matches: 8. This CDR3 has 14 residues. In nucleotides, the CDR3 is TGTGCCAGCAGTACCGGGACAGCGGCAAATGAGCAGTTCTTC. Protein product: CASSTGTAANEQFF.

This chain links TRBV4-2 with TRBJ1-5, with TRBD1 matching over 9 bases. The CDR3 is made up of 18 amino acids. Germline trimming cut 0 bases from V and 4 bases from J; bases unmatched to any gene: 10. Looked up from germline, CDR1 is LGHNA and CDR2 is YNFKEQ. The CDR3 sequence is CASSQDWTGVPSNQPQHF. CDR3 coding DNA: TGTGCCAGCAGCCAAGATTGGACAGGGGTCCCCTCGAATCAGCCCCAGCATTTT.

This chain uses TRBV5-3 with TRBJ2-7, with D perhaps TRBD2 (5 bases). TRBV5-3 is an open reading frame, and its role is uncertain. The V gene lost 5 bases and the J gene lost 2 bases, with 14 bases spanning the gap. This CDR3 spans 14 amino acids. This CDR3 is CARRFGVITYEQYF. For the CDR3, the DNA is TGTGCCAGAAGATTCGGGGTAATTACCTACGAGCAGTACTTC.

The chain is built from TRBV12-5 and TRBJ2-3; the D gene is possibly TRBD2 (6 bases). Trimming took off 8 bases at V and 2 bases at J, with 14 bases between the two ends. The germline V gene has CDR1 LGHNT and CDR2 FRNRAP. CDR3 length equals 14 residues. The CDR3 sequence: CASTPGSYTDTQYF. Written as DNA, the CDR3 is TGTGCTAGTACCCCCGGGAGCTACACAGATACGCAGTATTTT.

The rearrangement joins TRBV7-9 to TRBJ1-4; D is perhaps TRBD1 (6 bases). Germline loops: CDR1 SEHNR, CDR2 FQNEAQ (reference sequence). The CDR3 totals 15 residues. V was shortened by 2 bases and J by 6 bases, with 13 bases between the two germline ends. CDR3 sequence: CASSLSGNRDEKLFF. In nucleotides, the CDR3 is TGTGCCAGCAGCTTATCGGGCAACAGGGATGAAAAACTGTTTTTT.

The chain links TRBV6-5 to TRBJ2-7, with a tentative D call TRBD1 (6 bases). The CDR3 runs to 13 residues. Germline CDR1 is MNHEY and CDR2 is SVGAGI. The V end lost 5 bases, the J end lost 3 bases, and 11 bases lay between the germline ends. CDR3 in amino acids: CASSEWDNYEQYF. DNA of the CDR3: TGTGCCAGCAGTGAGTGGGACAACTACGAGCAGTACTTC.

The chain recombines TRBV6-1 with TRBJ1-1; possible D gene TRBD1, 6 bases. In germline, CDR1 is MNHNS, CDR2 SASEGT. This CDR3 is built from 14 residues. Trimming stripped 4 bases from V and 3 bases from J, with 12 bases between. The DNA of the CDR3 is TGTGCCAGCAGTGGCATAGGGGGGGACACTGAAGCTTTCTTT. Its translation is CASSGIGGDTEAFF.